This TCR beta chain came from a study of shared clonotypes between healthy human individuals (dated by TCRdb to the early 2020s). Broadly, across the study: The cohort comprised a couple of women and three men aged 18 to 49 years. Different laboratories and diverse techniques were used to prepare libraries and sequence TCR repertoires, to increase sequencing depth and limit assay-specific biases. The study deeply sequenced blood TCR repertoires of about 5 healthy adults to estimate repertoire size and the extent of clonotype sharing between individuals. Each donor's leukapheresis produced roughly between roughly 0.85 and 9.5 billion PBMCs. For each donor, three plates each were used for CD4 naive and CD4 memory, two plates were used for CD8 naive, and one plate was used for CD8 memory. Results and caveats for the whole study, not just this receptor: Incomplete sequencing was indicated by rarefaction of sorted-subset datasets, despite the large sequencing depth. Compared with non-shared clonotypes, the clonotypes found in all four sorted-subset donors had higher generation probabilities. Naive subsets generally had larger estimated clonotype richness than memory subsets. Because the study included only a small number of donors, the genetic and exposure-history diversity represented was limited. Sampling was limited to blood, and TCR repertoires in tissue likely differ from TCR repertoires in blood. Pairwise subsampling led to the expectation that sequencing depth would affect the degree of clonotype sharing among donors. About 5% of naive CD4, 3% to 3.5% of naive CD8, approximately 2% of memory CD4, and 0.4% of memory CD8 clonotypes were shared across several donors.

The CDR3 goes from the cysteine to the phenylalanine over 16 residues. Here the CDR3 DNA is all that survives: 48 bases in frame from base 1. CDR1 and CDR2 are drawn from the germline V gene (reference sequence): MNHEY, SMNVEV. From V the trimming removes 2 bases and from J it removes 3 bases, while the gene matches leave 2 bases of the junction unaccounted for. The donors were healthy, HIV-negative adults with no recently reported acute infections or vaccinations. Every donor was a Caucasian adult residing in Nashville, Tennessee, USA. CD4+ T cells were enriched by magnetic negative selection; naive cells were then positively selected on CD45RA, and the negative fraction formed the memory subset. After blood collection by leukapheresis, PBMCs were isolated using Ficoll-Histopaque density gradient centrifugation and then cryopreserved in the vapor phase of liquid nitrogen. Purity and quantity of every magnetically sorted T cell population were checked by analytical flow cytometry. Genomic DNA was isolated from each sorted fraction and quantified by UV absorbance on a Nanodrop 2000c.

Using the deep immunoSEQ assay, TCR CDR3 regions were amplified from genomic DNA by multiplex PCR. Extracted genomic DNA from each cell subset was distributed evenly across all wells of several immunoSEQ 96-well plates, and each plate was treated as a replicate. For sorted subsets, approximately 200 ng of genomic DNA, equivalent to 30,000 or so T cell genomes, went into each replicate PCR. The purified libraries were quantified using a Qubit 3.0 fluorometer, sized with a Bioanalyzer 2100, and then quantified again using the KAPA Library Quantification kit. Each immunoSEQ 96-well plate was sequenced on its own single-read 150-cycle Illumina NextSeq 550 flow cell. The original methods were these. Because only junctional sequences without quality scores were contained in the immunoSEQ output, filtering matching that applied to full-length reads could not be performed. To assign V/J genes and CDR3, sequences were annotated using PyIR, a Python wrapper for IgBLAST v1.9, with IMGT germline references. Reads were removed for weak V/J assignments (E-value above 1e-6), missing CDR3, stop codons, out-of-frame junctions, or ambiguous translated residues. A V3J clonotype was defined by an identical inferred V gene, J gene, and CDR3 amino acid sequence. To compute the percentage overlap between repertoires, the number of shared unique clonotypes was divided by the size of the smaller repertoire. RTK rarefaction, the Chao1 estimator, and Recon v2.1 estimates of unobserved clonotypes were used to assess repertoire richness. Generation probabilities were computed with OLGA for all TCRbeta clonotypes obtained by the gDNA method from a few donors. TCRdb's version of the immuneACCESS table is confined to in-frame rearrangements and falls short of the full clone set. An unresolved V gene accounts for under half of the shortfall where checked; the remainder is of unknown origin. Clone size and the V and J calls come from that table; the DNA yielded D and trimming. The table for this sample lists 2 million to 2.5 million clones; 85% to 95% of them were counted only once. The top ten hold more than 0.35% of the sample.

About this clone itself: Its antigen specificity is not known. No base quality information exists; no much larger clone differs at one position.

The chain employs TRBV27 and TRBJ2-4, with 12 bases in between that match TRBD2. The source is a man aged 18 to 30 in good health. Some clones in this sample may be carry-over from other donors' samples. The source material was naive CD4+ T cells from PBMCs. In the paper's terms, the cell subset or site label means: CD45RA+ positively selected. The CDR3 has the sequence CASSLGLAGSKNIQYF. The nucleotide sequence is given as TGTGCCAGCAGTTTAGGACTAGCGGGAAGCAAAAACATTCAGTACTTC.